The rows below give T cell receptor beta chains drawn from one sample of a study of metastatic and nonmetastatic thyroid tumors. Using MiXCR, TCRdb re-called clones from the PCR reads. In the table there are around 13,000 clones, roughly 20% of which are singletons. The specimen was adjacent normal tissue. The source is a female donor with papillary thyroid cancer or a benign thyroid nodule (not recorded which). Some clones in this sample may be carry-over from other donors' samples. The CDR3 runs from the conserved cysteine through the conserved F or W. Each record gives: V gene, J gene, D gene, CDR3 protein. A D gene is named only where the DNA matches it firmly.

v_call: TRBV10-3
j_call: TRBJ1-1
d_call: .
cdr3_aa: CAISIQRTNTEAFF

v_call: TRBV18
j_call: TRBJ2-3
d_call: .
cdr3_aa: CASSLRGPPGDTQYF

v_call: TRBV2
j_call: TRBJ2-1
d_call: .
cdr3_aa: CASSDSSRVYNEQFF

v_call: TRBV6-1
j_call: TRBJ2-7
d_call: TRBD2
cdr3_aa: CASSEWGGEQYF

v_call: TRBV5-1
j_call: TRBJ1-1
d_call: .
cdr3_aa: CASSIKKTGGMNTEAFF

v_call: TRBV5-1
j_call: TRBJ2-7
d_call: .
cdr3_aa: CASSLDQRWYEQYF

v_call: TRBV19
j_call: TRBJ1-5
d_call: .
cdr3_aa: CATSDGPNQPQHF

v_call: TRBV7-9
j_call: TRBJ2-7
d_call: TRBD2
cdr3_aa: CASSLVGLAGKMSYEQYF

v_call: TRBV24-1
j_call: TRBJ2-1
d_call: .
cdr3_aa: CATSDLAYNEQFF

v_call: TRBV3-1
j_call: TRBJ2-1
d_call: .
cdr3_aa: CASSLYDSDRYNEQFF

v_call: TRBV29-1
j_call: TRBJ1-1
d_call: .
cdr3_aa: CSSHGWRYTESFF